A single sample is the source of the 20 T cell receptor beta chains below, sequenced in a study of graft-versus-host responses after intestinal transplantation. Produced via immunoSEQ multiplex PCR; TCRdb's table is partial and in-frame only. The sample lists over 85,000 clones, 90% to 95% occurring once. The antigens of these receptors remain unknown. The sequencing used unstimulated CD4+ T cells sorted from spleen or lymph node cells, collected before transplant. All receptors derive from a human donor who was the organ donor for an intestinal transplant.

This rearrangement joins TRBV4-1 to TRBJ2-2; 8 nucleotides match TRBD1. The CDR3 is 15 amino acids. Losses at the gene ends were 3 bases for V and 4 bases for J; bases not matched to a gene: 4. Per the germline V gene, CDR1 is MGHRA and CDR2 is YSYEKL. In DNA, the CDR3 is TGCGCCAGCAGCCAGGGGACAGGCTGCACCGGGGAGCTGTTTTTT. Protein sequence: CASSQGTGCTGELFF.

The rearrangement uses TRBV9 and TRBJ2-3, with a tentative D call TRBD2 (6 bases). The V end lost 4 bases, the J end lost 2 bases, and 17 bases lay between the germline ends. Looked up from germline, CDR1 is SGDLS and CDR2 is YYNGEE. The CDR3 consists of 16 residues. CDR3 in DNA: TGTGCCAGCAGCTTCCGTGGAAGGGGACTCACAGATACGCAGTATTTT. Translation gives CASSFRGRGLTDTQYF.

This clone was seen more than once but under ten times. V usage is TRBV28 and J usage is TRBJ2-7; D remains ambiguous. This CDR3 contains 11 residues. V was cut by 8 bases and J by 2 bases, with 7 bases left in between. In germline, CDR1 is MDHEN, CDR2 SYDVKM. The CDR3 here is CASEGAYEQYF. CDR3 bases: TGTGCCAGCGAAGGAGCCTACGAGCAGTACTTC.

This clone was observed a single time. V gene TRBV2 combines with J gene TRBJ1-2; D might be TRBD1 (6 bases). Deletions cut 7 bases from V and 5 bases from J, with 20 bases between. The CDR3 totals 15 residues. Looked up from germline, CDR1 is SNHLY and CDR2 is FYNNEI. The CDR3 loop is CASKGVGRGRYGYTF. CDR3 bases: TGTGCCAGCAAGGGGGTTGGCAGGGGTCGGTATGGCTACACCTTC. Supplemented by reference TRBV2 and TRBJ1-2, the full variable domain reads EPEVTQTPSHQVTQMGQEVILRCVPISNHLYFYWYRQILGQKVEFLVSFYNNEISEKSEIFDDQFSVERPDGSNFTLKIRSTKLEDSAMYFCASKGVGRGRYGYTFGSGTRLTVV.

This sequence joins TRBV4-3 and TRBJ2-4; 8 bases agree with TRBD2. J was trimmed by 6 bases and V by 1 base; bases with no gene match: 8. Germline loops: CDR1 LGHNA, CDR2 YSLEER. This CDR3 region has 16 residues. The CDR3 sequence is CASSQGDRTSGNIQYF. CDR3 sequence (DNA): TGCGCCAGCAGCCAAGGCGACAGAACTAGCGGAAACATTCAGTACTTC.

The V and J genes are TRBV4-3 and TRBJ2-4; a weak D match, TRBD2 (5 bases). The V end lost 3 bases, the J end lost 6 bases, and 12 bases lay between the germline ends. Germline CDR1 is LGHNA and CDR2 is YSLEER. This CDR3 has 14 residues. The CDR3 is CASSQDGRGNIQYF. DNA of the CDR3: TGCGCCAGCAGCCAGGACGGACGGGGAAACATTCAGTACTTC.

The chain couples TRBV14 to TRBJ2-3; TRBD2 is a possible D gene (7 bases). Germline CDR1 SGHDN, CDR2 FVKESK. V dropped 2 bases and J dropped 3 bases, with 12 bases sitting between them. CDR3 length equals 15 residues. The CDR3 DNA is TGTGCCAGCAGCCAATGGGGGGGCCGAACAGATACGCAGTATTTT. Protein product: CASSQWGGRTDTQYF.

This sequence joins TRBV5-5 and TRBJ1-2; 8 nucleotides align to TRBD1. V lost 4 bases and J lost 3; bases outside the gene matches: 2. The CDR3 contains 13 residues. Per germline, CDR1 SGHKS and CDR2 YYEKEE (reference sequence). The CDR3 sequence is CASSETGDYGYTF. DNA for the CDR3: TGTGCCAGCAGCGAGACAGGGGACTATGGCTACACCTTC. The entire variable domain, with the rest obtained from reference TRBV5-5 and TRBJ1-2, is as follows: DAGVTQSPTHLIKTRGQQVTLRCSPISGHKSVSWYQQVLGQGPQFIFQYYEKEERGRGNFPDRFSARQFPNYSSELNVNALLLGDSALYLCASSETGDYGYTFGSGTRLTVV.

This rearrangement joins TRBV2 to TRBJ1-1; a weak D match, TRBD1 (5 bases). The CDR3 contains 15 residues. Germline CDR1 is SNHLY and CDR2 is FYNNEI. V was shortened by 8 bases and J by 4 bases, with 20 bases between the two germline ends. The CDR3 protein is CASRTIGGSGTEAFF. The CDR3, as DNA: TGTGCCAGCCGTACCATCGGGGGAAGTGGCACTGAAGCTTTCTTT.

This clone occurred a few times. The chain is built from TRBV6-4 and TRBJ1-5; D gene unclear. The CDR3 covers 13 residues. V shed 3 bases and J shed 2 bases, with 5 bases lying between them. CDR1 is MRHNA, CDR2 SNTAGT, per germline. The CDR3, as DNA: TGTGCCAGCAGTGAGGGCGGCAATCAGCCCCAGCATTTT. Translated: CASSEGGNQPQHF.

Points on this clone: Its ends do not fully match the called genes, so a read error is possible. The J gene is TRBJ2-3, the V gene TRBV5-4; 9 bases map to TRBD2. The CDR3 spans 12 residues. CDR1 is SGHNT and CDR2 is YYREEE in the germline V gene (reference sequence). The CDR3: CASSLAGRGGNF. The CDR3 coding sequence is TGTGCCAGCAGCTTGGCCGGGCGGGGGGGCAATTTT.

About this clone itself: This CDR3 is also generated by other DNA sequences in the sample. This chain joins TRBV6-1 and TRBJ1-5; D is uncertain. The CDR3 runs to 15 residues. V lost 4 bases and J 2 bases, leaving 12 bases between the germline ends. Germline CDR1 reads MNHNS; CDR2 reads SASEGT. The CDR3 DNA sequence: TGTGCCAGCAGTGTTGGAGGGATCCGCAATCAGCCCCAGCATTTT. Encoded protein: CASSVGGIRNQPQHF.

J is TRBJ1-2 and V is TRBV30; tentatively, D is TRBD1 (5 bases). V dropped 2 bases and J dropped 5 bases, with 15 bases sitting between them. Germline loops: CDR1 GTSNPN, CDR2 SVGIG (reference sequence). The CDR3 runs to 14 residues. CDR3 sequence (DNA): TGTGCCTGGAGTATTGCGGGACTTCCATATGGCTACACCTTC. This translates into CAWSIAGLPYGYTF.

V and J are TRBV15 and TRBJ1-2, with a possible D match to TRBD1 (6 bases). The CDR3 covers 15 residues. V lost 0 bases to trimming and J lost 5 bases, with 13 bases between them. Germline V CDR1 and CDR2: LNHNV, YYDKDF (reference sequence). The DNA for the CDR3 is TGTGCCACCAGCAGAGATCGTGGACAGACATATGGCTACACCTTC. This gives the protein CATSRDRGQTYGYTF. The whole variable domain, remainder taken from reference TRBV15 and TRBJ1-2, is DAMVIQNPRYQVTQFGKPVTLSCSQTLNHNVMYWYQQKSSQAPKLLFHYYDKDFNNEADTPDNFQSRRPNTSFCFLDIRSPGLGDTAMYLCATSRDRGQTYGYTFGSGTRLTVV.

The chain links TRBV7-3 to TRBJ1-4, with D perhaps matching TRBD1 (6 bases). The CDR3 covers 14 residues. The V gene's germline CDR1 is SGHTA and CDR2 FQGTGA. Trimming took off 2 bases at V and 7 bases at J, with 11 bases between the two ends. Here the CDR3 reads CASSLGDRFEKLFF. Written as DNA, the CDR3 is TGTGCCAGCAGCTTAGGCGACAGGTTTGAAAAACTGTTTTTT.

The chain couples TRBV5-1 to TRBJ2-1; no clear D. This CDR3 contains 12 residues. Germline V gives CDR1 SGHRS, CDR2 YFSETQ. V lost 2 bases and J lost 6, with 6 bases in between. CDR3 DNA: TGCGCCAGCAGCTTAGGCGGCAATGAGCAGTTCTTC. It codes for CASSLGGNEQFF.

The gene calls are TRBV5-5 and TRBJ1-5, with D perhaps TRBD1 (6 bases). There are 15 residues in the CDR3. Germline CDR1 reads SGHKS; CDR2 reads YYEKEE (reference sequence). V was pared by 4 bases and J by 4 bases, with 15 bases between. The CDR3 loop reads CASSGGGGLNQPQHF. The DNA for the CDR3 is TGTGCCAGCAGCGGAGGGGGGGGGCTGAATCAGCCCCAGCATTTT. The variable domain in full, completed from reference TRBV5-5 and TRBJ1-5, reads DAGVTQSPTHLIKTRGQQVTLRCSPISGHKSVSWYQQVLGQGPQFIFQYYEKEERGRGNFPDRFSARQFPNYSSELNVNALLLGDSALYLCASSGGGGLNQPQHFGDGTRLSIL.

V and J are TRBV7-2 and TRBJ1-1; 12 bases map to TRBD1. CDR1 is SGHTA and CDR2 is FQGNSA in the germline V gene. With V trimmed by 5 bases and J by 5 bases, 12 bases remained unmatched. The CDR3 has 17 amino acids. Here the CDR3 reads CASSPRDRGLWGTEAFF. CDR3 bases: TGTGCCAGCAGCCCCCGGGACAGGGGGCTTTGGGGGACTGAAGCTTTCTTT.

The V and J genes are TRBV4-3 and TRBJ2-7; D possibly corresponds to TRBD1 (6 bases). V was cut by 6 bases and J by 5 bases, with 11 bases left in between. The length of the CDR3 is 12 residues. Germline values: CDR1 LGHNA, CDR2 YSLEER. CDR3 loop: CASSTGSNEQYF. As DNA, the CDR3 is TGCGCCAGCAGTACAGGGAGTAACGAGCAGTACTTC.

The V call is TRBV28, the J call TRBJ1-5, with 7 bases identical to TRBD1. The V gene end was trimmed by 1 base and the J gene end by 7 bases; junction bases not matched to a gene: 10. CDR1 is MDHEN and CDR2 is SYDVKM in the germline V gene. This CDR3 is 16 amino acids long. CDR3 residues: CASSLFRTGGGQPQHF. CDR3 sequence (DNA): TGTGCCAGCAGTTTATTTAGGACAGGAGGGGGGCAGCCCCAGCATTTT.